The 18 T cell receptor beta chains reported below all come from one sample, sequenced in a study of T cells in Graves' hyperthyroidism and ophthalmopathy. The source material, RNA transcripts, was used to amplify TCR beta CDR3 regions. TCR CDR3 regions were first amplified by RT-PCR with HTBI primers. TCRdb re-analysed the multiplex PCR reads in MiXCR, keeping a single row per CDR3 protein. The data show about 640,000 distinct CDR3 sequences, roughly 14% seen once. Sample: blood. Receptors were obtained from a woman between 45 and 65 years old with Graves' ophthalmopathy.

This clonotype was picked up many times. This chain's CDR3 is CASSSGTSVQETQYF. CDR3 DNA sequence: TGTGCCAGCAGTTCAGGGACTAGCGTACAAGAGACCCAGTACTTC. The rearrangement joins TRBV6-1 to TRBJ2-5; TRBD2 agrees at 10 bases. Looked up from germline, CDR1 is MNHNS and CDR2 is SASEGT. V lost 5 bases to trimming and J lost 2 bases; unmatched junction nucleotides: 5. The CDR3 sequence is 15 residues long.

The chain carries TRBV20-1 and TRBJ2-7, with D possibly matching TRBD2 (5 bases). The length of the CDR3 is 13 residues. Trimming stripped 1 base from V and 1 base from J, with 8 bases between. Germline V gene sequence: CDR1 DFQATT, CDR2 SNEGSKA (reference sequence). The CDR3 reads CSARAGGSYEQYF. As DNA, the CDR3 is TGCAGTGCTAGAGCAGGAGGTTCCTACGAGCAGTACTTC.

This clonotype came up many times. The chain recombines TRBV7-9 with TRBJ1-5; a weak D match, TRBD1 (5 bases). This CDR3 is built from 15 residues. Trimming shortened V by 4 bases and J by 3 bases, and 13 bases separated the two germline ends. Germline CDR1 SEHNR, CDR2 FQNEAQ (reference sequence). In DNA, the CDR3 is TGTGCCAGCAGCTCCGACAGAACAAACAATCAGCCCCAGCATTTT. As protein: CASSSDRTNNQPQHF.

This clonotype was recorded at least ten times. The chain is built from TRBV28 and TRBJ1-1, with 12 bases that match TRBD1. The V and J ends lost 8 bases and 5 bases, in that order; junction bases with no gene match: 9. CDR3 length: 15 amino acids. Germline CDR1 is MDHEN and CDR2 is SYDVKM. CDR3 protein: CASPGTGGESTEAFF. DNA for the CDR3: TGTGCCAGCCCCGGGACAGGGGGCGAATCAACTGAAGCTTTCTTT.

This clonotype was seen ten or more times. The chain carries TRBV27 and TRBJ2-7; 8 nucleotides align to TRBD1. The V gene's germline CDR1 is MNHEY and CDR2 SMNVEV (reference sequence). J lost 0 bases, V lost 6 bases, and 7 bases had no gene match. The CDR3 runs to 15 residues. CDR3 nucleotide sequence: TGTGCCAGCAGCCCTTCCGGGACAGGCTCCTACGAGCAGTACTTC. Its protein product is CASSPSGTGSYEQYF.

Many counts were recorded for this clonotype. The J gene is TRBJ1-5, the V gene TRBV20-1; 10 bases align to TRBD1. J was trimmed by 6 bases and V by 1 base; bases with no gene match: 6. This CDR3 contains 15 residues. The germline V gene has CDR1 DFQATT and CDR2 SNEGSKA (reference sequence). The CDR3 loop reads CSARGSTGGGQPQHF. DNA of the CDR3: TGCAGTGCTAGAGGGTCGACAGGGGGCGGTCAGCCCCAGCATTTT.

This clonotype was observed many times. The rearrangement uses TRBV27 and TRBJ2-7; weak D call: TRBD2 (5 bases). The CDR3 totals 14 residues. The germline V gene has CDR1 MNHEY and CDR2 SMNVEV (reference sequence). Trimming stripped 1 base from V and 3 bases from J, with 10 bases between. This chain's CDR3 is CASSLYLAHYEQYF. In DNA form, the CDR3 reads TGTGCCAGCAGTTTATACCTAGCTCACTACGAGCAGTACTTC.

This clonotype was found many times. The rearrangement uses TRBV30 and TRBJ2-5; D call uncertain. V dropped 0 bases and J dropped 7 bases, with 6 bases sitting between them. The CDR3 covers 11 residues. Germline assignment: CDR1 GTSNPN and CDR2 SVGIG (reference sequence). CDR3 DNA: TGTGCCTGGAGTGTACAGATGACCCAGTACTTC. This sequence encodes CAWSVQMTQYF.

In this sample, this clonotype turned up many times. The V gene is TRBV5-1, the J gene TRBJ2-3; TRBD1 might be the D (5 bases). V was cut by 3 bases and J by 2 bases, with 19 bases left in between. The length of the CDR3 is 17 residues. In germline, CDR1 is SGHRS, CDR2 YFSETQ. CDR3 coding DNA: TGCGCCAGCAGCTCTTCAGGCGGTCGCGGACACACAGATACGCAGTATTTT. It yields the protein CASSSSGGRGHTDTQYF. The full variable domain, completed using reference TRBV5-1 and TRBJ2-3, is KAGVTQTPRYLIKTRGQQVTLSCSPISGHRSVSWYQQTPGQGLQFLFEYFSETQRNKGNFPGRFSGRQFSNSRSEMNVSTLELGDSALYLCASSSSGGRGHTDTQYFGPGTRLTVL.

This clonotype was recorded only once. The CDR3 DNA reads TGTGCCAACAGAGACAGGAGCAATCAGCCCCAGCATTTT. Its protein product is CANRDRSNQPQHF. V usage is TRBV11-2 and J usage is TRBJ1-5, with D perhaps matching TRBD1 (6 bases). CDR1 is SGHAT and CDR2 is FQNNGV in the germline V gene. The length of the CDR3 is 13 residues. V lost 10 bases, J lost 1 base, and 11 bases lay in between.

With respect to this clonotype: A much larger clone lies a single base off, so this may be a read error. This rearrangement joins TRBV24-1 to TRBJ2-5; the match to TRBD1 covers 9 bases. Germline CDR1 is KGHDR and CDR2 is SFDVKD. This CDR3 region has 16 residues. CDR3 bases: TGTGCCACCAGCCGAGCGGACAGGGGTCCCCAAGAGACCCGGTACTTC. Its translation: CATSRADRGPQETRYF.

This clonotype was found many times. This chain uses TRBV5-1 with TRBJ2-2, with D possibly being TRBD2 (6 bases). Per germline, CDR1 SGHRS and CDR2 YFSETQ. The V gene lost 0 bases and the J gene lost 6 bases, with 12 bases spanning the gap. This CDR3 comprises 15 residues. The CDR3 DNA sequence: TGCGCCAGCAGCTTGGACGGCAGGGAGGCCGGGGAGCTGTTTTTT. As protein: CASSLDGREAGELFF.

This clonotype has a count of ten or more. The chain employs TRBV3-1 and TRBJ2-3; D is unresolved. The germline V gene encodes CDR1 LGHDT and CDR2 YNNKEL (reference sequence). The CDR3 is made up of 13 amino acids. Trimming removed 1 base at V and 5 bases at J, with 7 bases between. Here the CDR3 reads CASSQVGIDTQYF. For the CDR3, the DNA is TGTGCCAGCAGCCAAGTGGGGATAGATACGCAGTATTTT.

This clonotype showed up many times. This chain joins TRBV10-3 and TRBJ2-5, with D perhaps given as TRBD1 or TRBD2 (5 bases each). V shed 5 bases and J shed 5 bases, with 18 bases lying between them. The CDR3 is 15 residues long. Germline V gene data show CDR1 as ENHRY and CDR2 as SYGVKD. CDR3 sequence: CAISSRGLAVETQYF. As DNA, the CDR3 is TGTGCCATCAGTTCAAGGGGTCTAGCTGTGGAGACCCAGTACTTC.

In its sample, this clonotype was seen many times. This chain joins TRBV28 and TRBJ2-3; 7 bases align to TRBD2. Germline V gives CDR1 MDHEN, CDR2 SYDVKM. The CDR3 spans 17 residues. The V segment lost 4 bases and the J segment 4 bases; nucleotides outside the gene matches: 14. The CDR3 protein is CASSSTVGAGVPDTQYF. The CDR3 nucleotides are TGTGCCAGCAGTTCTACTGTTGGTGCGGGAGTACCAGATACGCAGTATTTT.

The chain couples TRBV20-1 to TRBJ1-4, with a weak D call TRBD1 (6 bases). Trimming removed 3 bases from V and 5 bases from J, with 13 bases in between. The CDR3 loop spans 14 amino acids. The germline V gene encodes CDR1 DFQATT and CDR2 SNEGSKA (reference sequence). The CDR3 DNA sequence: TGCAGTGCTAGTCCACAGGGCCGGAATGAAAAACTGTTTTTT. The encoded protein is CSASPQGRNEKLFF.

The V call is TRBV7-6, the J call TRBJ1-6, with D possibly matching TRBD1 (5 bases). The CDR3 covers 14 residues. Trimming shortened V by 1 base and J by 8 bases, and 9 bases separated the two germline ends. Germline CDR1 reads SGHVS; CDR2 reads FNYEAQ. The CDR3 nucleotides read TGTGCCAGCAGCTTAGGGCGGGGGGATTCACCCCTCCACTTT. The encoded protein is CASSLGRGDSPLHF.

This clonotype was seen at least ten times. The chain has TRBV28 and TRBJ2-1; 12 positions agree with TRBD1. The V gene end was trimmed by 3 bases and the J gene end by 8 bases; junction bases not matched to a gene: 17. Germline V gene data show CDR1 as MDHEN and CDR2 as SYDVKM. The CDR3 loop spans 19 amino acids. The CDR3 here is CASSFPPRGGTGGLDEQFF. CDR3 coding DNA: TGTGCCAGCAGTTTCCCCCCGAGGGGAGGGACAGGGGGCTTAGATGAGCAGTTCTTC. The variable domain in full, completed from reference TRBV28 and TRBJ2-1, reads DVKVTQSSRYLVKRTGEKVFLECVQDMDHENMFWYRQDPGLGLRLIYFSYDVKMKEKGDIPEGYSVSREKKERFSLILESASTNQTSMYLCASSFPPRGGTGGLDEQFFGPGTRLTVL.